A selection of T cell receptor beta chains follows, all from one sample in a study of tumor T cells in aggressive B-cell lymphoma. Sequenced by immunoSEQ multiplex PCR; TCRdb stores in-frame clones only, minus some. This sample carries some 3,100 clones, 82% of them seen once, and the ten largest clones take around 16%. Specimen: tumor tissue. These receptors originate from an adult with diffuse large B cell lymphoma. The CDR3 runs from the conserved cysteine through the conserved F or W. Each record gives: clone size, J gene, D gene, V gene, CDR3 DNA, CDR3 protein. The D gene is left open where the match is weak. The size of a clone is reported for some rows only, either as once, few or many, or as a class for expanded clones.

abundance: .
j_gene: TRBJ1-1
d_gene: .
v_gene: TRBV7-9
CDR3nt: TGTGCCAGCAGCTTTGGCGGTGAAGCTTTCTTT
CDR3aa: CASSFGGEAFF

abundance: .
j_gene: TRBJ2-1
d_gene: .
v_gene: TRBV12-2
CDR3nt: TGTGCAAGTCGCTATAACAGGGGGCACTCCTACAATGAGCAGTTCTTC
CDR3aa: CASRYNRGHSYNEQFF

abundance: .
j_gene: TRBJ1-2
d_gene: TRBD1
v_gene: TRBV7-9
CDR3nt: TGTGCCAGCAGCTTACAGGGGGTTTACTATGGCTACACCTTC
CDR3aa: CASSLQGVYYGYTF

abundance: once
j_gene: TRBJ2-2
d_gene: TRBD1
v_gene: TRBV11-3
CDR3nt: TGTGCCAGCAGCTTCGACGGACAGGGAGTCACCGGGGAGCTGTTTTTT
CDR3aa: CASSFDGQGVTGELFF

abundance: .
j_gene: TRBJ1-6
d_gene: TRBD1
v_gene: TRBV27
CDR3nt: TGTGCCAGCAGAAAGGGGGCGTATTCACCCCTCCACTTT
CDR3aa: CASRKGAYSPLHF

abundance: .
j_gene: TRBJ1-2
d_gene: .
v_gene: TRBV6-5
CDR3nt: TGTGCCAGCAGTTCCTCCCAGGTTCACTATGGCTACACCTTC
CDR3aa: CASSSSQVHYGYTF

abundance: .
j_gene: TRBJ2-1
d_gene: .
v_gene: TRBV5-1
CDR3nt: TGCGCCAGCAGCTTGGACGGTGGCTACAATGAGCAGTTCTTC
CDR3aa: CASSLDGGYNEQFF

abundance: .
j_gene: TRBJ1-1
d_gene: .
v_gene: TRBV10-3
CDR3nt: TGTGCCATCGGTGACTTGGTCACTGAAGCTTCCTTT
CDR3aa: CAIGDLVTEASF

abundance: .
j_gene: TRBJ1-1
d_gene: TRBD1
v_gene: TRBV25-1
CDR3nt: TGTGCCAGCAGTGAATTGGGGACAGGGTCTGAAGCTTTCTTT
CDR3aa: CASSELGTGSEAFF

abundance: .
j_gene: TRBJ1-4
d_gene: .
v_gene: TRBV18
CDR3nt: TGTGCCAGCTCACTCGGGAGGTATGGAGGTGAAAAACTGTTTTTT
CDR3aa: CASSLGRYGGEKLFF

abundance: .
j_gene: TRBJ1-1
d_gene: .
v_gene: TRBV19
CDR3nt: TGTGCCAGTAGTATAGGACTCACGAACACTGAAGCTTTCTTT
CDR3aa: CASSIGLTNTEAFF

abundance: .
j_gene: TRBJ2-7
d_gene: .
v_gene: TRBV15
CDR3nt: TGTGCCACCAGCAGAGATATGCAGGGCCGGGGGGAGCAGTACTTC
CDR3aa: CATSRDMQGRGEQYF

abundance: .
j_gene: TRBJ1-6
d_gene: TRBD1
v_gene: TRBV9
CDR3nt: TGTGCCAGCAGTGAATGGGGACAGCCAAATTCACCCCTCCACTTT
CDR3aa: CASSEWGQPNSPLHF

abundance: .
j_gene: TRBJ2-3
d_gene: .
v_gene: TRBV7-8
CDR3nt: TGTGCCAGCAGCGCAGTCGAGGGCTACAGCACAGATACGCAGTATTTT
CDR3aa: CASSAVEGYSTDTQYF

abundance: .
j_gene: TRBJ2-3
d_gene: .
v_gene: TRBV10-1
CDR3nt: TGCGCCAGCAGGCAAAGCGGAGACACAGATACGCAGTATTTT
CDR3aa: CASRQSGDTDTQYF

abundance: .
j_gene: TRBJ1-3
d_gene: .
v_gene: TRBV6-1
CDR3nt: TGTGCCAGCATGCGCGGGAGCTCTGGAAACACCATATATTTT
CDR3aa: CASMRGSSGNTIYF

abundance: .
j_gene: TRBJ2-7
d_gene: .
v_gene: TRBV7-2
CDR3nt: TGTGCCAGCAGCTCAGGGGGGATGGCGGCATACGAGCAGTACTTC
CDR3aa: CASSSGGMAAYEQYF

abundance: .
j_gene: TRBJ2-1
d_gene: TRBD1
v_gene: TRBV6-1
CDR3nt: TGTGCCAGCAGTGAAGGGGACAGGTACAATGAGCAGTTCTTC
CDR3aa: CASSEGDRYNEQFF

abundance: .
j_gene: TRBJ1-1
d_gene: TRBD1
v_gene: TRBV4-2
CDR3nt: TGTGCCAGCAGCCAAGAGTGGGACAGGGTTGCTTTCTTT
CDR3aa: CASSQEWDRVAFF

abundance: .
j_gene: TRBJ1-6
d_gene: .
v_gene: TRBV4-2
CDR3nt: TGTGCCAGCGGAGGTGGGGGGGTAAATTCACCCCTCCACTTT
CDR3aa: CASGGGGVNSPLHF

abundance: .
j_gene: TRBJ1-1
d_gene: TRBD1
v_gene: TRBV7-9
CDR3nt: TGTGCCAGCAGCTTCAACAGGGGGCACACTGAAGCTTTCTTT
CDR3aa: CASSFNRGHTEAFF

abundance: once
j_gene: TRBJ2-1
d_gene: .
v_gene: TRBV2
CDR3nt: TGTGCCAGCAGTGCAACTAGAGATAAGCAGTTCTTC
CDR3aa: CASSATRDKQFF

abundance: .
j_gene: TRBJ1-1
d_gene: .
v_gene: TRBV7-2
CDR3nt: TGTGCCAGCAGCTCCTCCCAGCGAGTGAACACTGAAGCTTTCTTT
CDR3aa: CASSSSQRVNTEAFF

abundance: .
j_gene: TRBJ2-5
d_gene: TRBD1
v_gene: TRBV5-1
CDR3nt: TGCGCCAGTGGACAGGGGGAAGAGACCCAGTACTTC
CDR3aa: CASGQGEETQYF

abundance: .
j_gene: TRBJ2-1
d_gene: .
v_gene: TRBV7-9
CDR3nt: TGTGCCAGCAGCCGGGGCAATGAGCAGTTCTTC
CDR3aa: CASSRGNEQFF

abundance: .
j_gene: TRBJ1-4
d_gene: TRBD1
v_gene: TRBV7-2
CDR3nt: TGTGCCAGCAGCACACAGGGGCGGGTCGTTGAAAAACTGTTTTTT
CDR3aa: CASSTQGRVVEKLFF

abundance: .
j_gene: TRBJ2-3
d_gene: TRBD1
v_gene: TRBV27
CDR3nt: TGTGCCAGCAGTTTACCCGGACAGGGTGGGAAAGATACGCAGTATTTT
CDR3aa: CASSLPGQGGKDTQYF

abundance: .
j_gene: TRBJ2-5
d_gene: TRBD1
v_gene: TRBV11-2
CDR3nt: TGTGCCAGCAGCCCCGACAGGGGAGAGACCCAGTACTTC
CDR3aa: CASSPDRGETQYF

abundance: once
j_gene: TRBJ2-6
d_gene: .
v_gene: TRBV30
CDR3nt: TGTGCCTGGAGTGTAATTTGGGGGGTGGGCTCTGGGGCCAACGTCCTGACTTTC
CDR3aa: CAWSVIWGVGSGANVLTF

abundance: .
j_gene: TRBJ1-1
d_gene: .
v_gene: TRBV29-1
CDR3nt: TGCAGCGTACTCGGGGGGCAGCCGAATACTGAAGCTTTCTTT
CDR3aa: CSVLGGQPNTEAFF

abundance: few
j_gene: TRBJ2-3
d_gene: TRBD1
v_gene: TRBV29-1
CDR3nt: TGCAGCGGGACAGGTCACACAGATACGCAGTATTTT
CDR3aa: CSGTGHTDTQYF

abundance: .
j_gene: TRBJ2-7
d_gene: TRBD2
v_gene: TRBV11-2
CDR3nt: TGTGCCAGCAGCTTCAAACTAGCGGGGGGACACGAGCAGTACTTC
CDR3aa: CASSFKLAGGHEQYF

abundance: once
j_gene: TRBJ2-7
d_gene: TRBD2
v_gene: TRBV2
CDR3nt: TGTGCCAGCAGTTTAGCGGGGGTTTCCTACGAGCAGTACTTC
CDR3aa: CASSLAGVSYEQYF

abundance: .
j_gene: TRBJ2-7
d_gene: .
v_gene: TRBV15
CDR3nt: TGTGCCACCAGCAGAGGACTTAACTACGAGCAGTACTTC
CDR3aa: CATSRGLNYEQYF

abundance: .
j_gene: TRBJ2-7
d_gene: TRBD2
v_gene: TRBV5-1
CDR3nt: TGCGCCAGCAGCCCCGGCCACGCTAGCGGGGGAAACTCCTACGAGCAGTACTTC
CDR3aa: CASSPGHASGGNSYEQYF

abundance: .
j_gene: TRBJ2-6
d_gene: TRBD1
v_gene: TRBV5-1
CDR3nt: TGCGCCAGCAGCTTGGAGGACAGGGGACTGACTTTC
CDR3aa: CASSLEDRGLTF

abundance: once
j_gene: TRBJ2-1
d_gene: .
v_gene: TRBV5-1
CDR3nt: TGCGCCAGCAGCGTTCAGCGTGGTTCTGACAATGAGCAGTTCTTC
CDR3aa: CASSVQRGSDNEQFF

abundance: .
j_gene: TRBJ2-7
d_gene: .
v_gene: TRBV7-2
CDR3nt: TGTGCCAGCAGCCGAATCTCCAGTACTAGCCGTTACGAGCAGTACTTC
CDR3aa: CASSRISSTSRYEQYF

abundance: .
j_gene: TRBJ1-6
d_gene: TRBD1
v_gene: TRBV27
CDR3nt: TGTGCCAGACTAGACAGGGGGCACTCACCCCTCCACTTT
CDR3aa: CARLDRGHSPLHF

abundance: .
j_gene: TRBJ2-3
d_gene: TRBD1
v_gene: TRBV4-2
CDR3nt: TGTGCCAGCAGCCAAGAAACCCAGGGGGCTGTCGCAGATACGCAGTATTTT
CDR3aa: CASSQETQGAVADTQYF

abundance: .
j_gene: TRBJ1-4
d_gene: .
v_gene: TRBV9
CDR3nt: TGTGCCAGCAGCGTAATCGGGCAGGGGAATGAAAAACTGTTTTTT
CDR3aa: CASSVIGQGNEKLFF

abundance: few
j_gene: TRBJ2-2
d_gene: TRBD2
v_gene: TRBV4-2
CDR3nt: TGTGCCAGCAGCAGCCGCGGTCGGGGGGGGCAGAACACCGGGGAGCTGTTTTTT
CDR3aa: CASSSRGRGGQNTGELFF

abundance: .
j_gene: TRBJ1-1
d_gene: .
v_gene: TRBV28
CDR3nt: TGTGCCAGCAAGGAGGGCGCGAACACTGAAGCTTTCTTT
CDR3aa: CASKEGANTEAFF

abundance: .
j_gene: TRBJ2-3
d_gene: .
v_gene: TRBV18
CDR3nt: TGTGCCAGCTCACAAAGTGAGGCAGATACGCAGTATTTT
CDR3aa: CASSQSEADTQYF

abundance: .
j_gene: TRBJ2-5
d_gene: .
v_gene: TRBV7-6
CDR3nt: TGTGCCAGCAGCTTAGTGGCTAGCAACACAGAGACCCAGTACTTC
CDR3aa: CASSLVASNTETQYF

abundance: .
j_gene: TRBJ1-2
d_gene: .
v_gene: TRBV28
CDR3nt: TGTGCCAGCAGTTCGGGCGGGGAAGGAGATGGCTACACCTTC
CDR3aa: CASSSGGEGDGYTF

abundance: .
j_gene: TRBJ2-2
d_gene: TRBD2
v_gene: TRBV2
CDR3nt: TGTGCCAGCAGAGGACTAGCAGCGAACACCGGGGAGCTGTTTTTT
CDR3aa: CASRGLAANTGELFF

abundance: .
j_gene: TRBJ1-1
d_gene: .
v_gene: TRBV30
CDR3nt: TGTGCCTGGAGTGGACAGATGAACACTGAAGCTTTCTTT
CDR3aa: CAWSGQMNTEAFF

abundance: .
j_gene: TRBJ1-1
d_gene: TRBD1
v_gene: TRBV6-5
CDR3nt: TGTGCCAGCAGTTACACCAGGGGGATGAACACTGAAGCTTTCTTT
CDR3aa: CASSYTRGMNTEAFF

abundance: .
j_gene: TRBJ2-7
d_gene: TRBD2
v_gene: TRBV19
CDR3nt: TGTGCCAGTAGTCCAGGACTAGCGGGGTCCTACGAGCAGTACTTC
CDR3aa: CASSPGLAGSYEQYF

abundance: once
j_gene: TRBJ2-1
d_gene: .
v_gene: TRBV11-3
CDR3nt: TGTGCCAGCAGCTTAGGCGTTGGAGCTGAGCAGTTCTTC
CDR3aa: CASSLGVGAEQFF

abundance: .
j_gene: TRBJ2-4
d_gene: TRBD1
v_gene: TRBV4-1
CDR3nt: TGCGCCAGCAGCCAAGTAACCGGGACAGATAAAAACATTCAGTACTTC
CDR3aa: CASSQVTGTDKNIQYF

abundance: .
j_gene: TRBJ2-7
d_gene: .
v_gene: TRBV6-5
CDR3nt: TGTGCCAGCAGTTTATTTCAATGGAGCGAGCAGTACTTC
CDR3aa: CASSLFQWSEQYF

abundance: once
j_gene: TRBJ2-7
d_gene: .
v_gene: TRBV5-1
CDR3nt: TGCGCCAGCAGCGGTTGGGCCGGGACTCAAAGTTCCTACGAGCAGTACTTC
CDR3aa: CASSGWAGTQSSYEQYF

abundance: .
j_gene: TRBJ1-3
d_gene: .
v_gene: TRBV30
CDR3nt: TGTGCCTGGAGTGACAGGGGAAACACCATATATTTT
CDR3aa: CAWSDRGNTIYF

abundance: .
j_gene: TRBJ2-7
d_gene: .
v_gene: TRBV27
CDR3nt: TGTGCCAGCAGTGTACGGCTAGCATACGAGCAGTACTTC
CDR3aa: CASSVRLAYEQYF

abundance: few
j_gene: TRBJ2-7
d_gene: .
v_gene: TRBV6-5
CDR3nt: TGTGCCAGCAGGAGACACAGGGAGGGCGGGTACGAGCAGTACTTC
CDR3aa: CASRRHREGGYEQYF

abundance: .
j_gene: TRBJ2-7
d_gene: TRBD2
v_gene: TRBV14
CDR3nt: TGTGCCAGCAGCCAAGGGCGGGGGGCTCCCTACGAGCAGTACTTC
CDR3aa: CASSQGRGAPYEQYF